A selection of T cell receptor beta chains follows, all from one sample in a study of T-cell memory formation after mild COVID-19. TCRdb reanalysed the 5' RACE reads using MiXCR and keeps one entry per CDR3 protein. The table records roughly 52,000 distinct CDR3 sequences, around 7.2% of them present only once. The sample was PBMCs or a T cell subset sorted from them (not recorded which). The receptors stem from a man between 18 and 35 years old who had mild COVID-19 (a few samples of this study predate the infection). Cell type and time point are not known. CDR3s include the opening cysteine and the closing phenylalanine or tryptophan. Fields, in order: clone size, D gene, V gene, J gene, CDR3 DNA, CDR3 protein. The D gene is left open where the match is weak. Only part of the rows carry a size: once, few, many, or a class if the clone is expanded.

size: many; D: TRBD1; V: TRBV5-6; J: TRBJ1-2; DNA: TGTGCCAGCAGCTTGGCAGGGGGCGGCTATGGCTACACCTTC; CDR3: CASSLAGGGYGYTF
size: few; D: .; V: TRBV5-1; J: TRBJ1-4; DNA: TGCGCCAGCAGCCCCGACAGGAATGAAAAACTGTTTTTT; CDR3: CASSPDRNEKLFF
size: .; D: .; V: TRBV7-2; J: TRBJ2-5; DNA: TGTGCCAGCAGCCCTACTTCCGGCTCCGGGTTTCGCGAGACCCAGTACTTC; CDR3: CASSPTSGSGFRETQYF
size: .; D: TRBD2; V: TRBV10-3; J: TRBJ2-3; DNA: TGTGCCATCAGTGATTCAGTAGCGGGGGGGCCGGATACGCAGTATTTT; CDR3: CAISDSVAGGPDTQYF
size: many; D: TRBD2; V: TRBV20-1; J: TRBJ2-1; DNA: TGCAGTGCTAGTCGGGGGGGAGAGCAGTTCTTC; CDR3: CSASRGGEQFF
size: .; D: .; V: TRBV5-6; J: TRBJ1-2; DNA: TGTGCCAGCAGCTTCGAGGCCCTGGATGGCTACACCTTC; CDR3: CASSFEALDGYTF
size: few; D: .; V: TRBV7-9; J: TRBJ2-3; DNA: TGTGCCAGCAGCATCGGACAGTTTAGCACAGATACGCAGTATTTT; CDR3: CASSIGQFSTDTQYF
size: few; D: .; V: TRBV27; J: TRBJ2-1; DNA: TGTGCCAGCAGTTTGAACGTCGGGACGGGAGTAAATGAGCAGTTCTTC; CDR3: CASSLNVGTGVNEQFF
size: many; D: TRBD1; V: TRBV5-1; J: TRBJ2-3; DNA: TGCGCCAGCAGCCACGGGACAGGTAGCACAGATACGCAGTATTTT; CDR3: CASSHGTGSTDTQYF
size: few; D: .; V: TRBV2; J: TRBJ1-4; DNA: TGTGCCAGCAGCCCGATTGGGCCCGATAGTGGTGAAAAACTGTTTTTT; CDR3: CASSPIGPDSGEKLFF
size: .; D: .; V: TRBV5-5; J: TRBJ1-1; DNA: TGTGCCAGCAGCTTTGTCCAGAACACTGAAGCTTTCTTT; CDR3: CASSFVQNTEAFF
size: few; D: TRBD2; V: TRBV27; J: TRBJ2-1; DNA: TGTGCCAGCACCGACGCGGGGCTAGCGGGGGACAATGAGCAGTTCTTC; CDR3: CASTDAGLAGDNEQFF
size: .; D: .; V: TRBV5-1; J: TRBJ2-7; DNA: TGCGCCAGCAGTACGGGGGATACCTACGAGCAGTACTTC; CDR3: CASSTGDTYEQYF
size: .; D: .; V: TRBV2; J: TRBJ1-1; DNA: TGTGCCAGCCGATACGGGATCACTGAAGCTTTCTTT; CDR3: CASRYGITEAFF
size: .; D: .; V: TRBV7-2; J: TRBJ1-6; DNA: TGTGCCAGCAGCCAGACAACCACTAATTCACCCCTCCACTTT; CDR3: CASSQTTTNSPLHF
size: few; D: .; V: TRBV2; J: TRBJ2-2; DNA: TGTGCCAGCAGTATCGTGGCCCGCGGGGAGCTGTTTTTT; CDR3: CASSIVARGELFF
size: few; D: TRBD2; V: TRBV7-3; J: TRBJ2-2; DNA: TGTGCCAGCAGCCCCCAGGGTAGCGGGGGCCCCAGAGGGGAGCTGTTTTTT; CDR3: CASSPQGSGGPRGELFF
size: few; D: TRBD2; V: TRBV9; J: TRBJ2-5; DNA: TGTGCCAGCAGCGGCTCTAGGAAGGCGGGGGGCCAAGAGACCCAGTACTTC; CDR3: CASSGSRKAGGQETQYF
size: few; D: TRBD2; V: TRBV4-3; J: TRBJ2-4; DNA: TGCGCCAGCAGCCAAGACGAGGCTAGCGGGGGGCTAGCCAAAAACATTCAGTACTTC; CDR3: CASSQDEASGGLAKNIQYF
size: .; D: .; V: TRBV5-1; J: TRBJ1-1; DNA: TGCGCCAGCAGCTTGGACAGGTTGAACACTGAAGCTTTCTTT; CDR3: CASSLDRLNTEAFF
size: few; D: .; V: TRBV6-5; J: TRBJ2-2; DNA: TGTGCCAGTACTTGGGGCCTCATAGGGGAGCTGTTTTTT; CDR3: CASTWGLIGELFF
size: many; D: TRBD2; V: TRBV7-2; J: TRBJ2-7; DNA: TGTGCCAGCAGCTTCTCGGGGGGCTACGAGCAGTACTTC; CDR3: CASSFSGGYEQYF
size: many; D: .; V: TRBV18; J: TRBJ2-2; DNA: TGTGCCAGCTCACCAGGGTACACCGGGGAGCTGTTTTTT; CDR3: CASSPGYTGELFF
size: many; D: .; V: TRBV29-1; J: TRBJ2-5; DNA: TGCAGCGTTGAGGAGATCCAAGAGACCCAGTACTTC; CDR3: CSVEEIQETQYF
size: few; D: .; V: TRBV9; J: TRBJ1-6; DNA: TGTGCCAGCAGCGTAACGGCGGGGGATTCACCCCTCCACTTT; CDR3: CASSVTAGDSPLHF
size: many; D: TRBD2; V: TRBV9; J: TRBJ2-3; DNA: TGTGCCAGCAGCGGGGGACTAGGACTCACAGATACGCAGTATTTT; CDR3: CASSGGLGLTDTQYF
size: few; D: .; V: TRBV5-1; J: TRBJ2-2; DNA: TGCGCCAGCAGCTTAACGACAGTAACCAACACCGGGGAGCTGTTTTTT; CDR3: CASSLTTVTNTGELFF
size: many; D: .; V: TRBV12-3/TRBV12-4; J: TRBJ2-3; DNA: TGTGCCAGCACCGACTACTCAAACACAGATACGCAGTATTTT; CDR3: CASTDYSNTDTQYF
size: few; D: .; V: TRBV7-8; J: TRBJ1-2; DNA: TGTGCCAGCAGCTTAGTTTACAGGGTCCAGGACCCTAACTATGGCTACACCTTC; CDR3: CASSLVYRVQDPNYGYTF
size: many; D: TRBD1; V: TRBV5-8; J: TRBJ1-2; DNA: TGTGCCAGCAGCCCTAGACTCGACAGGGGCCGAGTTGCTAACTATGGCTACACCTTC; CDR3: CASSPRLDRGRVANYGYTF
size: many; D: TRBD2; V: TRBV20-1; J: TRBJ2-3; DNA: TGCAGTGCTAGCGGTGGGACTACCACAGATACGCAGTATTTT; CDR3: CSASGGTTTDTQYF
size: .; D: .; V: TRBV7-2; J: TRBJ2-4; DNA: TGTGCCAGCGCACCATCGGCGGCCAAAAACATTCAGTACTTC; CDR3: CASAPSAAKNIQYF
size: .; D: .; V: TRBV2; J: TRBJ2-5; DNA: TGTGCCAGCACACCCCAAGAGACCCAGTACTTC; CDR3: CASTPQETQYF
size: many; D: TRBD2; V: TRBV24-1; J: TRBJ2-1; DNA: TGTGCCACCAGTGATTCGGGACTAGCGGGGGGATCGAACAATGAGCAGTTCTTC; CDR3: CATSDSGLAGGSNNEQFF
size: many; D: TRBD1; V: TRBV6-5; J: TRBJ2-3; DNA: TGTGCCAGCAGACGGGACAGCCTCACAGATACGCAGTATTTT; CDR3: CASRRDSLTDTQYF
size: .; D: .; V: TRBV6-5; J: TRBJ2-6; DNA: TGTGCCAGCAGTTCCCAGGGAGCTGGGGCCAACGTCCTGACTTTC; CDR3: CASSSQGAGANVLTF
size: .; D: TRBD1; V: TRBV5-1; J: TRBJ1-5; DNA: TGCGCCAGCAGCCTGACAGGGGCCAATCAGCCCCAGCATTTT; CDR3: CASSLTGANQPQHF
size: few; D: .; V: TRBV5-1; J: TRBJ1-3; DNA: TGCGCCAGCAGCTTGGATAGCTACTCTGGAAACACCATATATTTT; CDR3: CASSLDSYSGNTIYF
size: .; D: .; V: TRBV10-3; J: TRBJ1-1; DNA: TGTGCCGTACAGGTTAGCACTGAAGCTTTCTTT; CDR3: CAVQVSTEAFF
size: many; D: .; V: TRBV12-3/TRBV12-4; J: TRBJ2-3; DNA: TGTGCCAGCAGATCCGCAGATACGCAGTATTTT; CDR3: CASRSADTQYF
size: .; D: .; V: TRBV6-2/TRBV6-3; J: TRBJ1-6; DNA: TGTGCCAGCAGTTACTCGATTCGGGGAGCAGGGAATTCACCCCTCCACTTT; CDR3: CASSYSIRGAGNSPLHF
size: many; D: .; V: TRBV7-9; J: TRBJ2-5; DNA: TGTGCCAGCGGACTACCGACCCAAGTGACCCAGTACTTC; CDR3: CASGLPTQVTQYF
size: .; D: .; V: TRBV20-1; J: TRBJ1-4; DNA: TGCAGTGCTCTTGAACAGAGTAATAATGAAAAACTGTTTTTT; CDR3: CSALEQSNNEKLFF
size: .; D: .; V: TRBV5-1; J: TRBJ2-4; DNA: TGCGCCAGCAGCACCGGACGGGAGAAAAACATTCAGTACTTC; CDR3: CASSTGREKNIQYF
size: few; D: .; V: TRBV20-1; J: TRBJ2-3; DNA: TGCAGTGCCAGACTACTAGATACGCAGTATTTT; CDR3: CSARLLDTQYF